These T cell receptor beta chains were read from a single sample in a study of OX40 agonist ivuxolimab in advanced cancers. Assay: immunoSEQ multiplex PCR; the TCRdb copy retains only in-frame clones and omits some. Altogether more than 35,000 clones are present, approximately 80% being singletons, with the ten largest covering around a fifth. The sample here was CD4+ or CD8+ T cells sorted from blood, taken in a trial of the OX40 agonist ivuxolimab. The receptors were gathered from an adult with an advanced solid tumor such as melanoma, head and neck, liver or kidney cancer. Both conserved end residues are part of each CDR3. A D gene is named only where the DNA matches it firmly. Clone size is not always given. Where it is, it says once, few, many or a class for expanded clones.

>TRBJ2-7|TRBV27|.|.
CASRSGFLQYF
TGTGCCAGCAGGTCAGGGTTTTTGCAGTACTTC
>TRBJ2-1|TRBV10-1|TRBD2|.
CASSESIPGGSYNEQFF
TGCGCCAGCAGTGAGTCGATACCGGGAGGATCCTACAATGAGCAGTTCTTC
>TRBJ2-3|TRBV7-9|.|.
CASAADTQYF
TGTGCCTCGGCGGCAGATACGCAGTATTTT
>TRBJ2-4|TRBV27|TRBD2|few
CASSLKASGRGNKNIQYF
TGTGCCAGCAGTTTAAAAGCTAGCGGGAGAGGAAACAAAAACATTCAGTACTTC
>TRBJ1-1|TRBV4-3|TRBD1|few
CASSQEASNRGNTEAFF
TGCGCCAGCAGCCAAGAGGCGAGCAACAGGGGCAACACTGAAGCTTTCTTT
>TRBJ2-7|TRBV2|TRBD2|.
CASSDGTSGGYEQYF
TGTGCCAGCAGTGATGGAACTAGCGGGGGATACGAGCAGTACTTC
>TRBJ1-1|TRBV29-1|.|.
CSVEDYTNTEAFF
TGCAGCGTTGAAGATTACACGAACACTGAAGCTTTCTTT
>TRBJ2-1|TRBV30|TRBD2|.
CAWSLGTSGRKDEQFF
TGTGCCTGGAGCTTAGGTACTAGCGGGAGGAAGGATGAGCAGTTCTTC
>TRBJ2-1|TRBV27|TRBD1|.
CASSLASGTVTYNEQFF
TGTGCCAGCAGTTTGGCCTCGGGGACAGTTACCTACAATGAGCAGTTCTTC
>TRBJ2-7|TRBV19|TRBD2|.
CASSVTSREYKQYF
TGTGCCAGTAGTGTGACTAGCCGTGAATACAAGCAGTACTTC
>TRBJ2-7|TRBV10-2|TRBD2|.
CASRTSERTYEQYF
TGCGCCAGCAGGACTAGCGAAAGAACCTACGAGCAGTACTTC
>TRBJ2-1|TRBV5-1|.|.
CASSLYNEQFF
TGCGCCAGCAGCTTATACAATGAGCAGTTCTTC
>TRBJ2-7|TRBV6-6|.|.
CASRSGTQQYF
TGTGCCAGCCGCTCCGGGACACAGCAGTACTTC
>TRBJ1-1|TRBV19|TRBD1|few
CASSIWTGDTEAFF
TGTGCCAGTAGTATCTGGACAGGGGACACTGAAGCTTTCTTT
>TRBJ2-3|TRBV7-8|TRBD2|many
CASSPGTSGAPGNTQYF
TGTGCCAGCAGTCCCGGGACTAGCGGGGCCCCGGGTAATACGCAGTATTTT
>TRBJ2-7|TRBV11-2|.|.
CASSLDTGGYEQYF
TGTGCCAGCAGCTTAGATACAGGAGGATACGAGCAGTACTTC
>TRBJ2-5|TRBV4-3|TRBD1|.
CASSQEGQGGETQYF
TGCGCCAGCAGCCAAGAAGGACAGGGTGGGGAGACCCAGTACTTC
>TRBJ1-2|TRBV27|.|.
CASSLASGYGYTF
TGTGCCAGCAGTTTGGCCTCAGGCTATGGCTACACCTTC
>TRBJ1-4|TRBV15|TRBD1|.
CATSSLTGTGFSKLFF
TGTGCCACCAGCTCTCTTACCGGGACAGGGTTTTCAAAACTGTTTTTT
>TRBJ2-5|TRBV30|.|.
CAWSPEEGSSTQYF
TGTGCCTGGAGTCCCGAGGAGGGCAGTTCGACCCAGTACTTC